This TCR beta chain is from a study of T cell responses to AZD1222 COVID-19 vaccine. Note on this clone: Its antigen remains unknown.

Broader study findings: Mostly white British, mostly female donors; authors suggested clonal diversity may be underestimated.

Using immunoSEQ multiplex PCR, the repertoire was profiled, and TCRdb retains in-frame clones only, with some absent. The table includes approximately 130,000 clones, about 90% detected once. After removal of 0 bases from V and 5 bases from J, the junction contained 5 bases not matched to a gene. The CDR3 has 16 amino acids. CDR1 and CDR2 (germline): SGDLS, YYNGEE. The chain couples TRBV9 to TRBJ2-2; TRBD2 agrees at 9 bases. The specimen was peripheral blood, collected on day 0 of AZD1222 vaccination. The source is an adult in good health. The CDR3 DNA reads as TGTGCCAGCAGCGTAGGCGGGAGGGCTGGAACCGGGGAGCTGTTTTTT. Protein: CASSVGGRAGTGELFF.